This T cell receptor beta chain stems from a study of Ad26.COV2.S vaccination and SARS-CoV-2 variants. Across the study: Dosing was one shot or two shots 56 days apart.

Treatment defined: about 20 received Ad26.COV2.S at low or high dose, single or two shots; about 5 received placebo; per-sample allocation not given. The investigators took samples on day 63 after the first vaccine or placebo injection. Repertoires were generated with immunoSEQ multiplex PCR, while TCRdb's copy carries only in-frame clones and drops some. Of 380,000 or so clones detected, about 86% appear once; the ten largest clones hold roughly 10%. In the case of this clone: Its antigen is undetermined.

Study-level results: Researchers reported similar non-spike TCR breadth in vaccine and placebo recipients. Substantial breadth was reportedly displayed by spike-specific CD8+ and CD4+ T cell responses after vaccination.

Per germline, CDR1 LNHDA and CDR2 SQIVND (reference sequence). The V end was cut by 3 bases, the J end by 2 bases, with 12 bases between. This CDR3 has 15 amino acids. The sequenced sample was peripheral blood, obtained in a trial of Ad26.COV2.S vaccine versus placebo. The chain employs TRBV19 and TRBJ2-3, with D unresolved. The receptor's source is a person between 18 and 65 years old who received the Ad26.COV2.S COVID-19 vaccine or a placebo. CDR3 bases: TGTGCCAGTAGTATCGTTGCCCGGGCCACAGATACGCAGTATTTT. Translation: CASSIVARATDTQYF.